Presented here are 9 T cell receptor beta chains from one specimen sequenced in a study of shared T cell receptors in the human thymus. The data were produced by immunoSEQ multiplex PCR, yet TCRdb's version contains in-frame clones alone and is incomplete. The data hold some 700,000 clones, with around 85% observed a single time. These data were also filed under a second study, of human thymus T cells.

Sequenced input: thymocytes. The receptors come from a girl under three years old with a congenital heart defect.

This clone has a single count. V gene TRBV2 combines with J gene TRBJ2-4; D perhaps matches TRBD1 (5 bases). The V end lost 0 bases, the J end lost 0 bases, and 9 bases lay between the germline ends. This CDR3 has 16 residues. Per germline, CDR1 SNHLY and CDR2 FYNNEI. The DNA of the CDR3 is TGTGCCAGCAGTGAAGCAAAGGGGATAGCCAAAAACATTCAGTACTTC. Its translation: CASSEAKGIAKNIQYF.

The chain links TRBV5-4 to TRBJ1-1; possibly TRBD1 for D (5 bases). The ends were cut back, 7 bases at V and 1 base at J, with 14 bases in the middle. Germline-derived CDR1 and CDR2 are SGHNT and YYREEE (reference sequence). This CDR3 spans 14 amino acids. In DNA form, the CDR3 reads TGTGCCAGCGGGACTGGGCGCCCGAACACTGAAGCTTTCTTT. Its translation: CASGTGRPNTEAFF.

CDR3 amino acids: CASSLAFWLNGVVNTEAFF. DNA for the CDR3: TGTGCCAGCAGCTTGGCCTTCTGGCTAAACGGAGTAGTGAACACTGAAGCTTTCTTT. This chain connects TRBV5-6 to TRBJ1-1, with D unresolved. Trimming took 0 bases from V and 0 from J, leaving 21 bases between them. Per the germline V gene, CDR1 is SGHDT and CDR2 is YYEEEE. The CDR3 is 19 residues long.

The J gene is TRBJ2-1, the V gene TRBV4-3; 9 nucleotides match TRBD2. The CDR3 consists of 17 residues. Germline CDR1 and CDR2: LGHNA and YSLEER. Unmatched junction bases numbered 5, after V lost 0 bases and J lost 2 bases. The chain's CDR3 is CASSQEWLAGPYNEQFF. CDR3 bases: TGCGCCAGCAGCCAAGAGTGGCTAGCGGGGCCCTACAATGAGCAGTTCTTC.

The rearrangement joins TRBV7-2 to TRBJ1-1; no firm D call. V was clipped by 10 bases and J by 11 bases, with 17 bases between them. In germline, CDR1 is SGHTA, CDR2 FQGNSA. This CDR3 has 11 residues. The CDR3 sequence is CANPIGSGAFF. The CDR3 DNA reads as TGTGCCAACCCCATAGGATCGGGTGCTTTCTTT.

The V gene is TRBV4-1, the J gene TRBJ1-1; 7 nucleotides agree with TRBD1. Germline lookup yields CDR1 MGHRA and CDR2 YSYEKL. V lost 7 bases to trimming and J lost 0 bases; unmatched junction nucleotides: 17. This CDR3 comprises 18 residues. CDR3 region: CASTFTYLGTEMNTEAFF. DNA of the CDR3: TGCGCCAGCACTTTTACCTACCTAGGGACAGAGATGAACACTGAAGCTTTCTTT.

The CDR3 spells CASSQDRGQTTSTDTQYF. The CDR3 nucleotides are TGTGCCAGCAGCCAAGATCGAGGACAGACAACTAGCACAGATACGCAGTATTTT. V gene TRBV4-2 combines with J gene TRBJ2-3, with D perhaps matching TRBD1 (6 bases). Germline assignment: CDR1 LGHNA and CDR2 YNFKEQ. The CDR3 is 18 residues long. V dropped 0 bases and J dropped 0 bases, with 16 bases sitting between them.

The CDR3 bases are TGCGCCAGCAGCGCGGGGACAGGGGGCTACGAGCAGTACTTC. Translated, it gives CASSAGTGGYEQYF. The rearrangement uses TRBV5-1 and TRBJ2-7; 11 bases line up with TRBD1. The germline gives CDR1 SGHRS, CDR2 YFSETQ. V was pared by 4 bases and J by 3 bases, with 3 bases of the junction left unmatched. The CDR3 loop spans 14 amino acids.

The CDR3 loop is CASSQGGQGLNTEAFF. In nucleotides, the CDR3 is TGTGCCAGCAGCCAGGGAGGACAGGGCTTGAACACTGAAGCTTTCTTT. V is TRBV14 and J is TRBJ1-1; 8 nucleotides line up with TRBD1. This CDR3 spans 16 amino acids. The germline gives CDR1 SGHDN, CDR2 FVKESK. Trimming at V came to 3 bases and at J to 0 bases, leaving 6 bases not matched to a gene.